The clone carrying this T cell receptor beta chain was detected a few times. This sample is drawn from a study of identical twins. TCRdb reanalysed the 5' RACE reads using MiXCR and keeps one entry per CDR3 protein. The table records some 630,000 distinct CDR3 sequences, just over 7% of them present only once. The CDR3 loop spans 19 amino acids. Germline-derived CDR1 and CDR2 are SGHNT and YYREEE (reference sequence). V shed 2 bases and J shed 0 bases, with 18 bases lying between them. These data are also associated with another study on yellow fever vaccine responses in identical twins.

This sequence originates from a woman between 18 and 29 years old in good health. The V and J genes are TRBV5-4 and TRBJ1-6; TRBD1 might be the D (6 bases). The specimen sequenced was PBMCs. The CDR3 bases are TGTGCCAGCAGCTTCGGGCAGGGGAGGAAAGTCTCCTATAATTCACCCCTCCACTTT. Its translation: CASSFGQGRKVSYNSPLHF.